This T cell receptor (beta chain) was recovered during a study of blood T cell repertoires in COVID-19. Study as a whole: COVID-19 samples collected from the United States, Italy and Spain covered acute and convalescent phases. Sources were T cells, B-cell-depleted T cells, or PBMCs; the material itself was cDNA or gDNA.

This CDR3 is 17 amino acids long. V trimming: 5 bases; J trimming: 6 bases; junction bases outside the gene matches: 17. The germline V gene has CDR1 MNHEY and CDR2 SMNVEV (reference sequence). In the original analysis: Amplification from reference gene primers served as the basis for estimated nucleated cell counts. The assay was immunoSEQ multiplex PCR, and TCRdb's table has in-frame clones only and misses some. That table gives V, J and clone size, and the DNA gave D and trimming. The profile covers approximately 160,000 clones, with roughly 73% appearing a single time and 2.8% taken by the ten largest.

The rearrangement links TRBV27 to TRBJ1-1; 8 bases match TRBD1. This TCR was sampled from a man aged 65-85 years with acute or convalescent COVID-19. Source material: peripheral blood. DNA of the CDR3: TGTGCCAGCAGTGACGTGCAGGGGGCGCGGGCTGGCGCTGAAGCTTTCTTT. Its translation is CASSDVQGARAGAEAFF.